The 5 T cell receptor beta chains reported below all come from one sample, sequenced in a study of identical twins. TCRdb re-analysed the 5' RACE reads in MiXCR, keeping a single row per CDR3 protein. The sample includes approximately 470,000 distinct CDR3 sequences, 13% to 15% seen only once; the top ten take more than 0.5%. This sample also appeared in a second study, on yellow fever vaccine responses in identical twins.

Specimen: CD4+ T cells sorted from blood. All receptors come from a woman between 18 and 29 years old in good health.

The CDR3: CASMRLAGKAGELFF. In DNA form, the CDR3 reads TGTGCCAGCATGAGACTAGCGGGAAAAGCCGGGGAGCTGTTTTTT. This chain uses TRBV2 with TRBJ2-2, with TRBD2 matching over 11 bases. The CDR3 totals 15 residues. Germline V lookup: CDR1 SNHLY, CDR2 FYNNEI. Trimming took 7 bases from V and 6 from J; bases not matched to a gene: 7.

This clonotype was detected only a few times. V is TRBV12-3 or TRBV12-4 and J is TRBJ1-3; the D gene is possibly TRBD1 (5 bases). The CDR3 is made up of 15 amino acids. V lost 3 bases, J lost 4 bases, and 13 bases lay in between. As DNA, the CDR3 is TGTGCCAGCAGTTTCACGGGTGGGGCCGGAAACACCATATATTTT. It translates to CASSFTGGAGNTIYF.

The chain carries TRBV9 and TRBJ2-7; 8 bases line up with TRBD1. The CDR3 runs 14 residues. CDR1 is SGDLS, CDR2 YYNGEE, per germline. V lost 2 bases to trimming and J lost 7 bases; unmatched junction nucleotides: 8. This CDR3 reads CASSVGQVAREQYF. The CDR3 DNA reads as TGTGCCAGCAGCGTGGGACAGGTTGCTCGAGAGCAGTACTTC.

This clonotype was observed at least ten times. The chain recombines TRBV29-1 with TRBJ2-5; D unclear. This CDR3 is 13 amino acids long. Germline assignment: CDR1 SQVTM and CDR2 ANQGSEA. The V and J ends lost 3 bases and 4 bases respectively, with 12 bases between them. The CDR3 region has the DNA TGCAGCGTTGATCAGCTTAGAGGAGAGACCCAGTACTTC. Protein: CSVDQLRGETQYF.

The CDR3, as DNA: TGCAGTGCCACTAAAGGACAGATATACACCGGGGAGCTGTTTTTT. This gives the protein CSATKGQIYTGELFF. The J gene is TRBJ2-2, the V gene TRBV20-1, with TRBD1 as a possible D gene (6 bases). The CDR3 extends over 15 amino acids. Between the trimmed V and J ends, which lost 6 bases and 3 bases, there was a span of 17 bases. Germline lookup yields CDR1 DFQATT and CDR2 SNEGSKA (reference sequence).